This TCR beta chain stems from a study of cytomegalovirus exposure and HLA in healthy donors. The CDR3 is 13 amino acids. The V gene end was trimmed by 6 bases and the J gene end by 7 bases; junction bases not matched to a gene: 5. Germline CDR1 and CDR2: MDHEN and SYDVKM. Vbeta (60) and Jbeta (13) primers were used in the PCR. Source study methods: Unique TCR beta chains totaled some 80 million in a later count, with roughly 11 million of them shared. Libraries were prepared by immunoSEQ multiplex PCR; TCRdb keeps only in-frame clonotypes and omits some of them. V, J and clone size reflect that table, while D and trimming were determined from the DNA. Here the sample spans 35,000 to 45,000 clones, more than 80% being singletons.

Sequencing was carried out using PBMCs. The chain carries TRBV28 and TRBJ2-3, with TRBD2 matching 9 bases. This sequence was found in a woman in her thirties or forties in good health and CMV-seronegative. CDR3 nucleotide sequence: TGTGCCAGCAGAGCGGGGGGACCTTATACGCAGTATTTT. Amino acids: CASRAGGPYTQYF. The full variable domain, with the rest looked up from reference TRBV28 and TRBJ2-3, is DVKVTQSSRYLVKRTGEKVFLECVQDMDHENMFWYRQDPGLGLRLIYFSYDVKMKEKGDIPEGYSVSREKKERFSLILESASTNQTSMYLCASRAGGPYTQYFGPGTRLTVL.